These T cell receptor beta chains were read from a single sample in a study of T cell repertoires in cytomegalovirus infection. TCRdb fed the reads into MiXCR, producing one record per CDR3 protein. The profile shows 40,000 to 50,000 distinct CDR3 sequences, 20% of them singletons. Their cognate antigens are unknown. Specimen: PBMCs, sequenced either directly or after in vitro stimulation (not recorded which). All receptors derive from a human donor in good health (CMV status not recorded). Some clones in this sample may be carry-over from other donors' samples. Both conserved end residues are part of each CDR3. Fields, in order: D gene, clone size, V gene, J gene, CDR3 DNA, CDR3 protein. The D gene is left open where the match is weak. Where a row states a size, it is once, few, many or the class of an expanded clone; other rows omit it.

D gene: NA
clone size: many
V gene: TRBV5-1
J gene: TRBJ2-3
CDR3 DNA: TGCGCCAGCAGCTTGGCATCAGGGTCAGATACGCAGTATTTT
CDR3 protein: CASSLASGSDTQYF

D gene: TRBD1
clone size: few
V gene: TRBV18
J gene: TRBJ1-4
CDR3 DNA: TGTGCCAGCTCTCCTTTGACAGGGGGCGGGCGAACTAATGAAAAACTGTTTTTT
CDR3 protein: CASSPLTGGGRTNEKLFF

D gene: TRBD1
clone size: many
V gene: TRBV7-2
J gene: TRBJ2-3
CDR3 DNA: TGTGCCAGCAGCATCCGAGGGACAGCTAGCACAGATACGCAGTATTTT
CDR3 protein: CASSIRGTASTDTQYF

D gene: TRBD2
clone size: NA
V gene: TRBV20-1
J gene: TRBJ2-1
CDR3 DNA: TGCTCGGGTCTAGCGGGCAACAATGAGCAGTTCTTC
CDR3 protein: CSGLAGNNEQFF

D gene: NA
clone size: NA
V gene: TRBV6-6
J gene: TRBJ2-2
CDR3 DNA: TGTGCCAGCGGTTACGGCTCCAACACCGGGGAGCTGTTTTTT
CDR3 protein: CASGYGSNTGELFF

D gene: NA
clone size: NA
V gene: TRBV20-1
J gene: TRBJ2-1
CDR3 DNA: TGCAGTGCCAGCACGGGGGGCCTTGAGCAGTTCTTC
CDR3 protein: CSASTGGLEQFF

D gene: TRBD1
clone size: NA
V gene: TRBV30
J gene: TRBJ2-1
CDR3 DNA: TGTGCCTGGAGCCAGGGACAGGGCAATGAGCAGTTCTTC
CDR3 protein: CAWSQGQGNEQFF

D gene: TRBD1
clone size: many
V gene: TRBV7-8
J gene: TRBJ2-3
CDR3 DNA: TGTGCCAGCAGCCCGAAGGACAGGGAGGGCACAGATACGCAGTATTTT
CDR3 protein: CASSPKDREGTDTQYF

D gene: NA
clone size: NA
V gene: TRBV15
J gene: TRBJ1-1
CDR3 DNA: TGTGCCACCAGCAGAGCTAGGGCTAGGGGTACTGAAGCTTTCTTT
CDR3 protein: CATSRARARGTEAFF

D gene: NA
clone size: many
V gene: TRBV10-3
J gene: TRBJ1-1
CDR3 DNA: TGTGCCATCAGTGAGCTGGCAGCGAACACTGAAGCTTTCTTT
CDR3 protein: CAISELAANTEAFF

D gene: TRBD2
clone size: few
V gene: TRBV4-2
J gene: TRBJ2-3
CDR3 DNA: TGTGCCAGCACATATAGCGGGGGGGCCAGAGATACGCAGTATTTT
CDR3 protein: CASTYSGGARDTQYF

D gene: TRBD2
clone size: NA
V gene: TRBV7-2
J gene: TRBJ2-4
CDR3 DNA: TGTGCCAGCAGCTTACCGGGACTAGCTTTTCGAAACATTCAGTACTTC
CDR3 protein: CASSLPGLAFRNIQYF

D gene: NA
clone size: NA
V gene: TRBV12-3/TRBV12-4
J gene: TRBJ2-1
CDR3 DNA: TGTGCCAGCAAGGGGGAGGGGAGCTCCTACAATGAGCAGTTCTTC
CDR3 protein: CASKGEGSSYNEQFF

D gene: TRBD2
clone size: many
V gene: TRBV10-3
J gene: TRBJ2-3
CDR3 DNA: TGTGCCATCAGCAACACGCAGCGGGGGGGGGCAGATACGCAGTATTTT
CDR3 protein: CAISNTQRGGADTQYF

D gene: NA
clone size: many
V gene: TRBV7-9
J gene: TRBJ2-7
CDR3 DNA: TGTGCCAGCAGCTATGGGTTTCGCGGGACGTGGGAGCAGTACTTC
CDR3 protein: CASSYGFRGTWEQYF

D gene: NA
clone size: NA
V gene: TRBV27
J gene: TRBJ2-7
CDR3 DNA: TGTGCCAGCAGTTCGGGGAGTGGCGGGAACGAGCAGTACTTC
CDR3 protein: CASSSGSGGNEQYF

D gene: NA
clone size: few
V gene: TRBV2
J gene: TRBJ1-1
CDR3 DNA: TGTGCCCGCCGACAGAACACTGAAGCTTTCTTT
CDR3 protein: CARRQNTEAFF

D gene: TRBD2
clone size: few
V gene: TRBV12-3/TRBV12-4
J gene: TRBJ2-5
CDR3 DNA: TGTGCCAGCAGTAGCGGGGGGGGGGGGGAGACCCAGTACTTC
CDR3 protein: CASSSGGGGETQYF

D gene: TRBD1
clone size: few
V gene: TRBV2
J gene: TRBJ1-6
CDR3 DNA: TGTGCCAGCAGCTCACGGGACAGGAATTCACCCCTCCACTTT
CDR3 protein: CASSSRDRNSPLHF

D gene: TRBD2
clone size: NA
V gene: TRBV2
J gene: TRBJ2-1
CDR3 DNA: TGTGCCAGCAGTGAGGCTGCCGGGACTAGCGGGGGGCTTTATTACAATGAGCAGTTCTTC
CDR3 protein: CASSEAAGTSGGLYYNEQFF

D gene: NA
clone size: many
V gene: TRBV7-9
J gene: TRBJ2-7
CDR3 DNA: TGTGCCAGCAGCCGTCTCGAGGGGCTGAACGAGCAGTACTTC
CDR3 protein: CASSRLEGLNEQYF

D gene: NA
clone size: NA
V gene: TRBV5-4
J gene: TRBJ2-2
CDR3 DNA: TGTGCCAGCAGCTCTCCCAGGGCGAACACCGGGGAGCTGTTTTTT
CDR3 protein: CASSSPRANTGELFF

D gene: TRBD1
clone size: NA
V gene: TRBV28
J gene: TRBJ1-2
CDR3 DNA: TGTGCCAGCAGTATCCTGGGACAGGGGGGCAGTGGCTACACCTTC
CDR3 protein: CASSILGQGGSGYTF

D gene: NA
clone size: many
V gene: TRBV10-3
J gene: TRBJ2-7
CDR3 DNA: TGTGCCATCAGTGTCGGGCAGGTAGTCCACGAGCAGTACTTC
CDR3 protein: CAISVGQVVHEQYF

D gene: TRBD2
clone size: few
V gene: TRBV5-8
J gene: TRBJ2-7
CDR3 DNA: TGTGCCAGCAGCCAGGGGACTAGCGAAACCTACGAGCAGTACTTC
CDR3 protein: CASSQGTSETYEQYF

D gene: TRBD1
clone size: many
V gene: TRBV2
J gene: TRBJ2-4
CDR3 DNA: TGTGCCAGCAGTACCGACAGGGGAAACATTCAGTACTTC
CDR3 protein: CASSTDRGNIQYF

D gene: NA
clone size: NA
V gene: TRBV19
J gene: TRBJ2-4
CDR3 DNA: TGTGCCAGTAGTCGGACGTGGCCCGGCCACATTCAGTACTTC
CDR3 protein: CASSRTWPGHIQYF

D gene: TRBD2
clone size: few
V gene: TRBV7-6
J gene: TRBJ2-7
CDR3 DNA: TGTGCCAGCCTTCTAGCGGGAGATGGCGAGCAGTACTTC
CDR3 protein: CASLLAGDGEQYF

D gene: NA
clone size: once
V gene: TRBV11-2
J gene: TRBJ2-1
CDR3 DNA: TGTGCCAGCAGCTTAGCCCCGTACAAAGAGCAGTTCTTC
CDR3 protein: CASSLAPYKEQFF

D gene: NA
clone size: few
V gene: TRBV27
J gene: TRBJ2-1
CDR3 DNA: TGTGCCAGCGGCTATATTAGTAATGAGCAGTTCTTC
CDR3 protein: CASGYISNEQFF

D gene: TRBD1
clone size: few
V gene: TRBV3-1
J gene: TRBJ1-2
CDR3 DNA: TGTGCCAGCAGCGTACGGACAGGGCATCAGAGCTACACCTTC
CDR3 protein: CASSVRTGHQSYTF

D gene: NA
clone size: many
V gene: TRBV20-1
J gene: TRBJ2-5
CDR3 DNA: TGCAGTGCTGGTGGGCCTAGCGTTAGAAAGACCCAGTACTTC
CDR3 protein: CSAGGPSVRKTQYF

D gene: NA
clone size: many
V gene: TRBV12-3/TRBV12-4
J gene: TRBJ1-2
CDR3 DNA: TGTGCCAGCAGCTACAGGGTTCACTATGGCTACACCTTC
CDR3 protein: CASSYRVHYGYTF

D gene: NA
clone size: few
V gene: TRBV12-3/TRBV12-4
J gene: TRBJ1-5
CDR3 DNA: TGTGCCAGCAGTCCCCCCGGGGGGAGAGGCAATCAGCCCCAGCATTTT
CDR3 protein: CASSPPGGRGNQPQHF

D gene: NA
clone size: few
V gene: TRBV6-2/TRBV6-3
J gene: TRBJ1-5
CDR3 DNA: TGTGCCAGCAGACCCGAGAGGGGTAATCAGCCCCAGCATTTT
CDR3 protein: CASRPERGNQPQHF

D gene: NA
clone size: once
V gene: TRBV7-8
J gene: TRBJ2-7
CDR3 DNA: TGTGCCAGCAGCTTCGACAGGCCCGGGGACGAGCAGTACTTC
CDR3 protein: CASSFDRPGDEQYF

D gene: TRBD2
clone size: many
V gene: TRBV12-3/TRBV12-4
J gene: TRBJ2-2
CDR3 DNA: TGTGCCAGCAGTAGCTCCGGGACTAGCGGGAGTTATTGGATCAGAGGGGAGCTGTTTTTT
CDR3 protein: CASSSSGTSGSYWIRGELFF

D gene: NA
clone size: NA
V gene: TRBV19
J gene: TRBJ2-5
CDR3 DNA: TGTGCCAGTAGTATTGGGGGGCTTGAGACCCAGTACTTC
CDR3 protein: CASSIGGLETQYF

D gene: NA
clone size: NA
V gene: TRBV14
J gene: TRBJ2-3
CDR3 DNA: TGTGCCAGCAACCGCCCGGGCACAGATACGCAGTATTTT
CDR3 protein: CASNRPGTDTQYF

D gene: NA
clone size: NA
V gene: TRBV19
J gene: TRBJ1-2
CDR3 DNA: TGTGCCAGTAGTATGAGGGAGGAGTATGGCTACACCTTC
CDR3 protein: CASSMREEYGYTF

D gene: NA
clone size: NA
V gene: TRBV3-1
J gene: TRBJ2-7
CDR3 DNA: TGTGCCAGCAGCCTAGGAGGGGGGCAGTACTTC
CDR3 protein: CASSLGGGQYF

D gene: TRBD1
clone size: NA
V gene: TRBV2
J gene: TRBJ2-1
CDR3 DNA: TGTGCCAGCAGCCCCGGGACAGGGGGAACGATGGGGCAGTTCTTC
CDR3 protein: CASSPGTGGTMGQFF

D gene: TRBD2
clone size: NA
V gene: TRBV6-6
J gene: TRBJ2-4
CDR3 DNA: TGTGCCAGCAGTCGAGGGACTAGCGGGAGGGTAGCCAAAAACATTCAGTACTTC
CDR3 protein: CASSRGTSGRVAKNIQYF

D gene: TRBD2
clone size: many
V gene: TRBV12-3/TRBV12-4
J gene: TRBJ2-7
CDR3 DNA: TGTGCCAGCAGCAGGACTAGTTTAGCCTACGAGCAGTACTTC
CDR3 protein: CASSRTSLAYEQYF

D gene: NA
clone size: many
V gene: TRBV2
J gene: TRBJ1-1
CDR3 DNA: TGTGCCAGTACCATTTCTCCGATAAACACTGAAGCTTTCTTT
CDR3 protein: CASTISPINTEAFF

D gene: TRBD2
clone size: NA
V gene: TRBV11-2
J gene: TRBJ2-2
CDR3 DNA: TGTGCCAGCAGCTTAGATAGCGGGATTCCCGGGGAGCTGTTTTTT
CDR3 protein: CASSLDSGIPGELFF